The 21 T cell receptor beta chains reported below all come from one sample, sequenced in a study of OX40 agonist ivuxolimab in advanced cancers. Libraries were prepared by immunoSEQ multiplex PCR; TCRdb keeps only in-frame clonotypes and omits some of them. Of about 50,000 clones listed, over 85% are singletons. The source material was CD4+ or CD8+ T cells sorted from blood, sampled in a trial of the OX40 agonist ivuxolimab. The receptors were sampled from an adult with an advanced solid tumor such as melanoma, head and neck, liver or kidney cancer.

V usage is TRBV11-2 and J usage is TRBJ2-3; 10 nucleotides line up with TRBD2. The CDR3 is 17 amino acids. V was pared by 1 base and J by 3 bases, with 7 bases of the junction left unmatched. Germline CDR1 SGHAT, CDR2 FQNNGV. The CDR3 protein is CASSLGGTSAETDTQYF. CDR3 coding DNA: TGTGCCAGCAGCTTAGGGGGGACTAGCGCTGAAACAGATACGCAGTATTTT.

The chain links TRBV2 to TRBJ1-4; D not resolved. This CDR3 contains 16 residues. The V end was cut by 3 bases, the J end by 0 bases, with 11 bases between. CDR1 is SNHLY and CDR2 is FYNNEI in the germline V gene. DNA of the CDR3: TGTGCCAGCAGTGACGGTCAGACCGCAACTAATGAAAAACTGTTTTTT. It specifies CASSDGQTATNEKLFF.

The chain joins TRBV7-9 to TRBJ2-7, with D possibly being TRBD2 (5 bases). Germline assignment: CDR1 SEHNR and CDR2 FQNEAQ (reference sequence). V was trimmed by 5 bases and J by 5 bases, leaving 7 bases between them. The CDR3 has 11 residues. CDR3 in amino acids: CASSLGDEQYF. CDR3 nucleotide sequence: TGTGCCAGCAGCCTGGGAGACGAGCAGTACTTC. The variable domain in full, with the rest retrieved from reference TRBV7-9 and TRBJ2-7, is DTGVSQNPRHKITKRGQNVTFRCDPISEHNRLYWYRQTLGQGPEFLTYFQNEAQLEKSRLLSDRFSAERPKGSFSTLEIQRTEQGDSAMYLCASSLGDEQYFGPGTRLTVT.

This clone is medium-sized in the sample. This chain links TRBV11-3 with TRBJ1-1, with D unclear. V gave up 3 bases and J gave up 2 bases, with 7 bases separating them. CDR1 is SGHNT and CDR2 is YENEEA in the germline V gene. This CDR3 has 13 residues. CDR3: CASSLWGNTEAFF. For the CDR3, the DNA is TGTGCCAGCAGCTTGTGGGGAAACACTGAAGCTTTCTTT.

The gene calls are TRBV7-9 and TRBJ2-7; D possibly corresponds to TRBD2 (5 bases). The CDR3 runs to 16 residues. Germline CDR1 SEHNR, CDR2 FQNEAQ (reference sequence). V was shortened by 3 bases and J by 3 bases, with 18 bases between the two germline ends. Here the CDR3 reads CASSFRQGGGDYEQYV. CDR3 sequence (DNA): TGTGCCAGCAGCTTTCGTCAAGGAGGTGGGGACTACGAGCAGTACGTC.

This rearrangement joins TRBV19 to TRBJ2-2, with D unresolved. This CDR3 is 14 amino acids long. Trimming cost V 4 bases and J 2 bases, with 8 bases left between them. Germline V CDR1 and CDR2: LNHDA, SQIVND (reference sequence). CDR3 sequence (DNA): TGTGCCAGTAGTACGTTGGAAAACACCGGGGAGCTGTTTTTT. The encoded protein is CASSTLENTGELFF. Looking up the rest from reference TRBV19 and TRBJ2-2 gives the full variable domain: DGGITQSPKYLFRKEGQNVTLSCEQNLNHDAMYWYRQDPGQGLRLIYYSQIVNDFQKGDIAEGYSVSREKKESFPLTVTSAQKNPTAFYLCASSTLENTGELFFGEGSRLTVL.

This chain links TRBV14 with TRBJ2-1, with 9 bases identical to TRBD2. V gave up 5 bases and J gave up 7 bases; unmatched junction bases: 6. The CDR3 covers 14 residues. Per the germline V gene, CDR1 is SGHDN and CDR2 is FVKESK. The chain's CDR3 is CASSSTSGLNEQFF. The CDR3, as DNA: TGTGCCAGCAGCTCCACTAGCGGGCTTAATGAGCAGTTCTTC.

The chain uses TRBV19 and TRBJ2-1, with no clear D. Germline V gives CDR1 LNHDA, CDR2 SQIVND (reference sequence). Between the trimmed V and J ends, which lost 3 bases and 7 bases, there was a span of 10 bases. This CDR3 is 13 amino acids long. The CDR3 DNA sequence: TGTGCCAGTAGTATCTTTTTCGGGAATGAGCAGTTCTTC. Protein sequence: CASSIFFGNEQFF. Based on the CDR3 plus reference TRBV19 and TRBJ2-1, the full variable domain is DGGITQSPKYLFRKEGQNVTLSCEQNLNHDAMYWYRQDPGQGLRLIYYSQIVNDFQKGDIAEGYSVSREKKESFPLTVTSAQKNPTAFYLCASSIFFGNEQFFGPGTRLTVL.

The V call is TRBV2, the J call TRBJ2-2, with D uncertain. This CDR3 comprises 14 residues. The germline V gene encodes CDR1 SNHLY and CDR2 FYNNEI. The V and J ends lost 3 bases and 7 bases respectively, with 12 bases between them. The CDR3 coding sequence is TGTGCCAGCAGTGATGCGGCATGGGTCGGGGAGCTGTTTTTT. Protein product: CASSDAAWVGELFF.

The rearrangement joins TRBV27 to TRBJ2-2; D remains ambiguous. The CDR3 is 13 amino acids. The germline V gene has CDR1 MNHEY and CDR2 SMNVEV (reference sequence). Trimming removed 2 bases from V and 7 bases from J, with 8 bases in between. The CDR3 is CASSLVESGELFF. In DNA, the CDR3 is TGTGCCAGCAGTTTAGTGGAGAGCGGGGAGCTGTTTTTT.

The chain combines TRBV6-1 with TRBJ1-2; D may be TRBD1 (5 bases). Per germline, CDR1 MNHNS and CDR2 SASEGT. The CDR3 contains 17 residues. Trimming left V 0 bases short and J 3 bases short, with 17 bases between. The CDR3 sequence is CASSEASWGGADYGYTF. In DNA, the CDR3 is TGTGCCAGCAGTGAAGCATCGTGGGGCGGAGCGGACTATGGCTACACCTTC.

This clone was counted a single time. The chain carries TRBV29-1 and TRBJ1-2, with 9 positions matching TRBD1. CDR1 SQVTM and CDR2 ANQGSEA come from the germline V gene. The CDR3 runs 11 residues. Unmatched junction bases numbered 3, after V lost 5 bases and J lost 8 bases. CDR3 DNA: TGCAGCGTTCAGGACAGGGGAGGCTACACCTTC. This encodes CSVQDRGGYTF.

The rearrangement links TRBV6-6 to TRBJ1-2; D unclear. This CDR3 is built from 13 residues. V dropped 7 bases and J dropped 6 bases, with 15 bases sitting between them. Looked up from germline, CDR1 is MNHNY and CDR2 is SVGAGI (reference sequence). For the CDR3, the DNA is TGTGCCAGCAAAACCGGAGAAGGGCATGGCTACACCTTC. Protein sequence: CASKTGEGHGYTF.

V usage is TRBV5-4 and J usage is TRBJ2-7; 9 bases agree with TRBD1. V gave up 4 bases and J gave up 2 bases; unmatched junction bases: 10. The CDR3 is made up of 16 amino acids. Germline V gene data show CDR1 as SGHNT and CDR2 as YYREEE (reference sequence). The CDR3 protein is CASSGGGTGYPYEQYF. The CDR3 DNA sequence: TGTGCCAGCAGCGGTGGCGGGACAGGGTATCCCTACGAGCAGTACTTC.

The rearrangement uses TRBV28 and TRBJ1-5; 7 bases fit TRBD1. The CDR3 length is 14 residues. Trimming cost V 4 bases and J 7 bases; bases outside gene matches: 7. Per the germline V gene, CDR1 is MDHEN and CDR2 is SYDVKM. The CDR3 region is CASSSRQGGQPQHF. The CDR3 nucleotides read TGTGCCAGCAGTTCAAGACAGGGTGGACAGCCCCAGCATTTT.

CDR3: CASSLGESYEQYF. CDR3 DNA sequence: TGCGCCAGCAGCTTGGGGGAATCCTACGAGCAGTACTTC. The V and J genes are TRBV5-1 and TRBJ2-7, with no clear D. Germline CDR1 SGHRS, CDR2 YFSETQ. The V gene lost 0 bases and the J gene lost 1 base, with 5 bases spanning the gap. The CDR3 extends over 13 amino acids.

The V and J genes are TRBV28 and TRBJ1-4, with a possible D match to TRBD1 (5 bases). Trimming removed 5 bases from V and 4 bases from J, with 11 bases in between. CDR3 length: 14 residues. Per germline, CDR1 MDHEN and CDR2 SYDVKM. The CDR3 coding sequence is TGTGCCAGCAGTGATGGGGACGGTAATGAAAAACTGTTTTTT. Its protein product is CASSDGDGNEKLFF.

This clone was recorded only once. The CDR3 nucleotides are TGTGCCAGCAGTTGGGCTCTAGCGGAAGCCCCAGATACGCAGTATTTT. It yields the protein CASSWALAEAPDTQYF. The genes are TRBV28 and TRBJ2-3, with TRBD2 matching 7 bases. CDR3 length: 16 residues. Looked up from germline, CDR1 is MDHEN and CDR2 is SYDVKM. The V segment lost 4 bases and the J segment 4 bases; nucleotides outside the gene matches: 11.

This chain joins TRBV7-7 and TRBJ2-7; 7 bases are shared with TRBD1. V was clipped by 5 bases and J by 5 bases; unmatched bases: 9. The CDR3 length is 14 residues. Looked up from germline, CDR1 is SSHAT and CDR2 is FNYEAQ (reference sequence). The CDR3 spells CASSPGTVPDEQYF. The CDR3, as DNA: TGTGCCAGCAGCCCAGGGACAGTGCCGGACGAGCAGTACTTC.

The chain employs TRBV4-1 and TRBJ1-4; 8 bases are shared with TRBD1. The CDR3 runs 17 residues. The trim removed 3 bases at V and 1 base at J, leaving 7 bases unmatched. Looked up from germline, CDR1 is MGHRA and CDR2 is YSYEKL. Here the CDR3 reads CASSHGQGLGTNEKLFF. In DNA form, the CDR3 reads TGCGCCAGCAGCCATGGACAGGGTTTGGGAACTAATGAAAAACTGTTTTTT.

The genes are TRBV6-5 and TRBJ2-3; D possibly corresponds to TRBD2 (6 bases). Per germline, CDR1 MNHEY and CDR2 SVGAGI. The V gene lost 4 bases and the J gene lost 2 bases, with 13 bases spanning the gap. This CDR3 is built from 15 residues. CDR3 nucleotides: TGTGCCAGCAGTTCTAGCGTGAGAGCCACAGATACGCAGTATTTT. Amino acid sequence: CASSSSVRATDTQYF.